Listed below are T cell receptor beta chains from one sample, sequenced in a study of blood T cell repertoires in COVID-19. TCRdb's table, derived via immunoSEQ multiplex PCR, lists solely in-frame clones and lacks some. Altogether around 230,000 clones are present, just over 85% being singletons, with the ten largest covering roughly 10%. The sample was peripheral blood. Receptor source: a man aged 45-65 years with COVID-19, enrolled during active disease. CDR3s include the opening cysteine and the closing phenylalanine or tryptophan. Each record gives: CDR3 length, D gene, V gene, clone size, J gene, CDR3 protein, CDR3 DNA. The D gene is left open where the match is weak. Size is omitted from some rows. Given values are once, few, many or a class for expanded clones.

17,-,TRBV15,-,TRBJ2-1,CATSRDRGSDWYNEQFF,TGTGCCACCAGCAGAGATCGGGGAAGCGATTGGTACAATGAGCAGTTCTTC
13,-,TRBV7-2,once,TRBJ2-2,CASSSRNTGELFF,TGTGCCAGCAGCTCCAGGAACACCGGGGAGCTGTTTTTT
14,-,TRBV5-1,-,TRBJ2-5,CASSPRTTQETQYF,TGCGCCAGCAGCCCGAGGACAACCCAAGAGACCCAGTACTTC
13,TRBD2,TRBV2,-,TRBJ2-3,CASSPSGIDTQYF,TGTGCCAGCTCCCCTAGCGGGATAGATACGCAGTATTTT
16,-,TRBV4-1,-,TRBJ1-4,CASSQDRRGSREKLFF,TGCGCCAGCAGCCAAGATCGGAGAGGGTCCCGTGAAAAACTGTTTTTT
15,TRBD1,TRBV5-4,-,TRBJ1-1,CASSVRDRGGTEAFF,TGTGCCAGCAGCGTCCGGGACAGGGGGGGCACTGAAGCTTTCTTT
18,TRBD1,TRBV20-1,-,TRBJ2-3,CSASFRTGGLPGTDTQYF,TGCAGTGCTAGTTTCCGGACAGGGGGCTTACCCGGCACAGATACGCAGTATTTT
14,TRBD1,TRBV6-5,-,TRBJ2-5,CASIRDREGETQYF,TGTGCCAGCATCAGGGACAGGGAGGGGGAGACCCAGTACTTC
16,TRBD1,TRBV19,-,TRBJ1-5,CASSGRDRYSNQPQHF,TGTGCCAGTAGTGGCCGGGACAGATATAGCAATCAGCCCCAGCATTTT
12,-,TRBV28,-,TRBJ2-7,CASKPGDHEQYF,TGTGCCAGCAAACCGGGGGACCACGAGCAGTACTTC
12,TRBD2,TRBV10-3,-,TRBJ2-7,CAIRIAGGEQYF,TGTGCCATCAGGATAGCGGGGGGGGAGCAGTACTTC
14,-,TRBV2,-,TRBJ1-5,CASSAWTSNQPQHF,TGTGCCAGCAGTGCCTGGACAAGCAATCAGCCCCAGCATTTT
15,-,TRBV18,-,TRBJ1-4,CASSPPRSTNEKLFF,TGTGCCAGCTCACCACCCAGGTCTACTAATGAAAAACTGTTTTTT
16,TRBD1,TRBV9,-,TRBJ1-1,CASSVGQGAWDTEAFF,TGTGCCAGCAGCGTAGGACAGGGGGCGTGGGACACTGAAGCTTTCTTT
15,-,TRBV9,-,TRBJ2-7,CASSPQGGSSYEQYF,TGTGCCAGCAGCCCCCAGGGGGGCAGCTCCTACGAGCAGTACTTC
15,-,TRBV5-3,-,TRBJ2-7,CARSLNSPWAYEQYF,TGTGCCAGAAGCTTGAACAGCCCGTGGGCCTACGAGCAGTACTTC
15,TRBD1,TRBV7-2,-,TRBJ1-1,CASSLVGQGSTEAFF,TGTGCCAGCAGCTTAGTGGGACAGGGTAGTACTGAAGCTTTCTTT
12,-,TRBV6-5,-,TRBJ1-1,CASQSADTEAFF,TGTGCCAGTCAGTCCGCGGACACTGAAGCTTTCTTT
13,-,TRBV7-3,-,TRBJ1-2,CASSSTGTIGYTF,TGTGCCAGCAGCTCGACAGGCACTATCGGCTACACCTTC
16,-,TRBV27,-,TRBJ2-2,CASSSPPRGFCGELFF,TGTGCCAGCAGCTCCCCCCCCCGAGGGTTCTGCGGGGAGCTGTTTTTT
11,-,TRBV2,-,TRBJ2-1,CASSDVNEQFF,TGTGCCAGCAGTGACGTCAATGAGCAGTTCTTC
15,TRBD1,TRBV28,-,TRBJ2-5,CASSRGQGAWETQYF,TGTGCCAGCAGTCGCGGACAGGGGGCTTGGGAGACCCAGTACTTC
13,-,TRBV28,-,TRBJ1-3,CASSKGPVNTIYF,TGTGCCAGCAGTAAGGGGCCGGTAAACACCATATATTTT
17,TRBD2,TRBV20-1,once,TRBJ2-7,CSASILAGGYKVYEQYF,TGCAGTGCTAGTATCCTAGCGGGGGGCTATAAAGTATACGAGCAGTACTTC
12,-,TRBV28,-,TRBJ1-5,CASSSSGQPQHF,TGTGCCAGCAGTTCCTCGGGGCAGCCCCAGCATTTT
15,-,TRBV9,-,TRBJ1-2,CASSVGEGADYGYTF,TGTGCCAGCAGCGTAGGGGAAGGGGCTGACTATGGCTACACCTTC
17,TRBD1,TRBV4-3,-,TRBJ1-4,CASSTNSGGVSNEKLFF,TGCGCCAGCAGCACCAATTCAGGGGGCGTGAGTAATGAAAAACTGTTTTTT
12,-,TRBV7-2,few,TRBJ1-4,CASSKARGKLFF,TGTGCCAGCAGCAAGGCTCGAGGAAAACTGTTTTTT
14,-,TRBV5-1,once,TRBJ2-7,CASSLGQNSYEQYF,TGCGCCAGCAGCTTGGGACAGAACTCCTACGAGCAGTACTTC
13,TRBD1,TRBV6-5,-,TRBJ2-7,CASSYGDSYEQYF,TGTGCCAGCAGTTACGGGGACAGCTACGAGCAGTACTTC
15,-,TRBV5-1,-,TRBJ2-3,CASSLMASAADTQYF,TGCGCCAGCAGCTTGATGGCTAGCGCCGCAGATACGCAGTATTTT
12,-,TRBV27,few,TRBJ1-2,CASSFAGGGYTF,TGTGCCAGCAGTTTCGCTGGGGGCGGCTACACCTTC